Below are 2 T cell receptor beta chains sequenced from a single sample in a study of T cells after yellow fever vaccination. TCRdb independently ran MiXCR on the 5' RACE reads; one entry per CDR3 protein. Among roughly 160,000 distinct CDR3 sequences listed, around 9% were seen once. This specimen was CD8+ T cells sorted from PBMCs, taken 45 days after the yellow fever booster vaccination. The receptors derive from a man younger than 35 who received the YFV17D yellow fever vaccine.

This clonotype showed up just a few times. The V gene is TRBV20-1, the J gene TRBJ1-1, with TRBD1 identical over 9 bases. Germline CDR1 is DFQATT and CDR2 is SNEGSKA (reference sequence). The CDR3 is 14 residues long. V trimming: 6 bases; J trimming: 6 bases; junction bases outside the gene matches: 11. CDR3 sequence: CSAPWGTGSAEAFF. The CDR3 nucleotides read TGCAGTGCACCCTGGGGGACAGGGAGCGCTGAAGCTTTCTTT.

The chain recombines TRBV6-2 or TRBV6-3 with TRBJ2-7; 9 bases match TRBD1. Germline V gene data show CDR1 as MNHEY and CDR2 as SVGEGT. Trimming cost V 9 bases and J 2 bases; bases outside gene matches: 5. This CDR3 is built from 13 residues. The CDR3 spells CASGTGRAYEQYF. The CDR3 DNA is TGTGCCAGTGGGACAGGGCGAGCCTACGAGCAGTACTTC.